The 17 T cell receptor beta chains below all came from one sample that was sequenced in a study of patients and donors after allogeneic stem cell transplantation. MiXCR, applied by TCRdb to the RT-PCR reads, yields one record per CDR3 protein. The repertoire holds about a million distinct CDR3 sequences, about 20% seen once, with roughly 6% in the top ten. The specimen sequenced was blood, either unsorted or a sorted T cell fraction (not recorded which). The receptors were sampled from a human donor who was either an allogeneic HSCT recipient or a stem cell or donor lymphocyte infusion donor (not recorded which). It is not recorded whose cells these are; they may come from a transplant donor.

The J gene is TRBJ2-5, the V gene TRBV12-3 or TRBV12-4; 12 positions match TRBD2. Trimming took 5 bases from V and 9 from J; bases not matched to a gene: 13. The length of the CDR3 is 16 residues. In DNA form, the CDR3 reads TGTGCCAGCAGTCCTCGGACTAGCGGGGTCCGGGGGGCCCAGTACTTC. It codes for CASSPRTSGVRGAQYF.

This clonotype came up a few times. The chain is built from TRBV29-1 and TRBJ1-2; 10 bases map to TRBD1. Germline V lookup: CDR1 SQVTM, CDR2 ANQGSEA. This CDR3 is built from 14 residues. Unmatched junction bases numbered 13, after V lost 7 bases and J lost 8 bases. The CDR3 nucleotides are TGCAGCGCCGGGACAGGGGTTCCCAGGACCGGCTACACCTTC. Amino acids: CSAGTGVPRTGYTF.

Only a few counts were recorded for this clonotype. V is TRBV2 and J is TRBJ2-7; tentatively, D is TRBD2 (5 bases). This CDR3 has 11 residues. Germline CDR1 reads SNHLY; CDR2 reads FYNNEI. Trimming removed 9 bases from V and 5 bases from J, with 11 bases in between. The CDR3 sequence: CASTPGNEQYF. For the CDR3, the DNA is TGTGCCAGTACCCCCGGGAACGAGCAGTACTTC.

The chain combines TRBV15 with TRBJ1-2; D is perhaps TRBD1 (5 bases). The CDR3 spans 14 residues. V lost 8 bases, J lost 5 bases, and 18 bases lay in between. Germline V gene sequence: CDR1 LNHNV, CDR2 YYDKDF (reference sequence). The chain's CDR3 is CATFKQGVEYGYTF. CDR3 DNA: TGTGCCACCTTTAAGCAGGGAGTAGAGTATGGCTACACCTTC.

In its sample, this clonotype was seen a few times. The genes are TRBV20-1 and TRBJ2-2; the D gene is possibly TRBD1 (6 bases). From germline, CDR1 is DFQATT and CDR2 SNEGSKA (reference sequence). The V end lost 4 bases, the J end lost 1 base, and 10 bases lay between the germline ends. This CDR3 comprises 14 residues. Here the CDR3 reads CSATQGRNTGELFF. The DNA for the CDR3 is TGCAGTGCTACGCAGGGGAGGAACACCGGGGAGCTGTTTTTT.

This clonotype was seen repeatedly, ten times or more. At one boundary the junction diverges from the germline segment, which might be a read error. The chain links TRBV12-3 or TRBV12-4 to TRBJ2-2; D might be TRBD2 (5 bases). The CDR3 length is 13 residues. The CDR3 here is CASSLGAAGELFF. The CDR3 nucleotides read TGTGCCAGCAGCTTAGGAGCGGCGGGGGAGCTGTTTTTT.

This clonotype is a singleton in its sample. The V call is TRBV5-1, the J call TRBJ2-2, with TRBD2 matching 12 bases. Trimming cost V 6 bases and J 3 bases; bases outside gene matches: 12. Germline V gene lookup returns CDR1 SGHRS and CDR2 YFSETQ. CDR3 length equals 18 residues. This CDR3 is CASKLAGGHLSDTGELFF. CDR3 nucleotide sequence: TGCGCCAGCAAACTAGCGGGAGGTCATCTTTCCGACACCGGGGAGCTGTTTTTT.

The sample holds a few counts of this clonotype. This chain uses TRBV18 with TRBJ1-1; tentative D call: TRBD1 (5 bases). There are 17 residues in the CDR3. The germline CDR1 and CDR2 sequences are KGHSH and LQKENI. Trimming pared 6 bases from V and 0 bases from J, leaving 20 bases between. The CDR3 here is CASSARTRTSLNTEAFF. CDR3 DNA: TGTGCCAGCTCCGCGCGCACGAGGACATCTCTGAACACTGAAGCTTTCTTT.

The sample holds a few counts of this clonotype. The V call is TRBV12-3 or TRBV12-4, the J call TRBJ1-1, with a possible D match to TRBD1 (6 bases). The ends were cut back, 5 bases at V and 9 bases at J, with 10 bases in the middle. The CDR3 runs 11 residues. The CDR3, as DNA: TGTGCCAGCAGTGGACAGAAACAAGCTTTCTTT. It specifies CASSGQKQAFF.

The chain is built from TRBV6-5 and TRBJ2-1; 9 bases are shared with TRBD1. Per the germline V gene, CDR1 is MNHEY and CDR2 is SVGAGI. The CDR3 spans 15 residues. J lost 4 bases, V lost 4 bases, and 5 bases had no gene match. In nucleotides, the CDR3 is TGTGCCAGCAGTTCCCTTGGGACAGGGTACAATGAGCAGTTCTTC. Its protein is CASSSLGTGYNEQFF.

This sequence joins TRBV12-3 or TRBV12-4 and TRBJ1-3; D is ambiguous. Deletions cut 4 bases from V and 4 bases from J, with 5 bases between. The CDR3 is made up of 12 amino acids. The CDR3 nucleotides are TGTGCCAGCAGTTGGCCGGGAAACACCATATATTTT. It encodes CASSWPGNTIYF.

CDR3 sequence (DNA): TGTGCCAGCAGCGAGACGCGACGTGGCCCACTCAATGAGCAGTTCTTC. This sequence encodes CASSETRRGPLNEQFF. This chain links TRBV7-9 with TRBJ2-1, with unresolved D. From germline, CDR1 is SEHNR and CDR2 FQNEAQ (reference sequence). CDR3 length: 16 amino acids. Trimming took off 5 bases at V and 6 bases at J, with 20 bases between the two ends.

The chain is built from TRBV6-5 and TRBJ2-3, with 7 nucleotides matching TRBD1. Germline V gene lookup returns CDR1 MNHEY and CDR2 SVGAGI. The CDR3 spans 19 residues. J gave up 0 bases and V 0 bases, and 12 bases lay outside the gene matches. The CDR3 DNA follows: TGTGCCAGCAGTTACTCGCCACCGATGACAGGGCGTAGCACAGATACGCAGTATTTT. Its protein is CASSYSPPMTGRSTDTQYF.

In its sample, this clonotype was seen a few times. The chain's CDR3 is CAISPRREDTGELFF. In nucleotides, the CDR3 is TGTGCCATCAGCCCGCGCAGGGAAGACACCGGGGAGCTGTTTTTT. The chain recombines TRBV10-3 with TRBJ2-2, with D perhaps matching TRBD1 (5 bases). CDR1 is ENHRY and CDR2 is SYGVKD in the germline V gene. Trimming shortened V by 6 bases and J by 3 bases, and 14 bases separated the two germline ends. CDR3 size: 15 residues.

This clonotype has a count of ten or more. The chain employs TRBV27 and TRBJ1-1; D is unresolved. The V gene lost 3 bases and the J gene lost 2 bases, with 19 bases spanning the gap. The CDR3 totals 17 residues. The germline V gene encodes CDR1 MNHEY and CDR2 SMNVEV (reference sequence). Here the CDR3 reads CASSFDPPRTANTEAFF. CDR3 DNA sequence: TGTGCCAGCAGTTTTGACCCCCCGCGGACGGCAAACACTGAAGCTTTCTTT.

This clonotype has only a few counts. V is TRBV4-1 and J is TRBJ2-7; tentatively, D is TRBD2 (6 bases). This CDR3 is 18 amino acids long. Trimming pared 2 bases from V and 0 bases from J, leaving 20 bases between. The germline gives CDR1 MGHRA, CDR2 YSYEKL. The CDR3 protein is CASSQINSERAPSYEQYF. In nucleotides, the CDR3 is TGCGCCAGCAGCCAAATAAACTCCGAGCGGGCCCCCTCCTACGAGCAGTACTTC.

This clonotype was counted between two and nine times. This chain joins TRBV24-1 and TRBJ2-3; 11 bases match TRBD1. The V segment lost 3 bases and the J segment 5 bases; nucleotides outside the gene matches: 3. This CDR3 spans 15 amino acids. Germline CDR1 reads KGHDR; CDR2 reads SFDVKD. The CDR3 is CATSDRTGGGDTQYF. The CDR3 DNA reads TGTGCCACCAGTGATCGGACAGGGGGCGGAGATACGCAGTATTTT.